The TCR beta chain described here comes from a study of T cells after posttransplantation cyclophosphamide. Study-wide results and caveats: After PTCy, TRB diversity resembled that of CNI/methotrexate controls. TRB overlap between skin or GI tissue T cells and blood was limited. Donor CD8+ memory clones often dominated recipient blood repertoires at later times.

On this clone itself: The antigen remains undetermined. One end of the junction varies from germline; a read error may be responsible.

Germline lookup yields CDR1 SSHAT and CDR2 FNYEAQ (reference sequence). The CDR3 length is 16 residues. Here immunoSEQ multiplex PCR was the method, and the copy in TCRdb shows in-frame clones only, minus some. This table has tens of thousands of clones, roughly 92% appearing once. This chain connects TRBV7-7 to TRBJ2-5, with TRBD2 matching 10 bases. The sequenced sample was PBMCs. The TCR originated in a woman between 50 and 59 years old in good health and a related stem cell transplant donor. CDR3 nucleotides: TGTGCTAGCAGCTTGGATAGACTAGCGGGCCAAGAGACCCAGTACTTC. This gives the protein CASSLDRLAGQETQYF.